The clone carrying this TCR beta chain was seen a few times. TCRdb re-called the 5' RACE reads through MiXCR, storing one row per CDR3 protein. The sample has just over 350,000 distinct CDR3 sequences, 20% seen once; the top ten hold about an eighth. The entry originates in a study of CD8 T cells in ankylosing spondylitis. The TCR originated in a male donor with ankylosing spondylitis or in good health (not recorded which). Sequencing input: blood, either unsorted or a sorted T cell fraction (not recorded which).

CDR3 DNA: TGTGCCAGCAGCTTATCAGAGAATTCACCCCTCCACTTT. This translates into CASSLSENSPLHF. The chain links TRBV7-6 to TRBJ1-6; D unclear. Trimming pared 2 bases from V and 7 bases from J, leaving 6 bases between. Germline V gene lookup returns CDR1 SGHVS and CDR2 FNYEAQ. The CDR3 consists of 13 residues.